What follows describes a single T cell receptor (beta chain). What it binds is unknown. CDR1 MNHEY and CDR2 SVGAGI come from the germline V gene. Trimming removed 4 bases from V and 4 bases from J, with 4 bases in between. The CDR3 runs 11 residues. This entry comes from a study of cytomegalovirus exposure and HLA in healthy donors. Findings and caveats of the study: In a later analysis, HLA-associated beta chains showed higher expansion and lower generation probabilities than comparable chains. A link between a missense DCLRE1C variant and TCR beta V- and J-gene trimming emerged from a later analysis.

Amplification used 60 Vbeta primers and 13 Jbeta primers. Here immunoSEQ multiplex PCR was the method, and the copy in TCRdb shows in-frame clones only, minus some. The table lists approximately 220,000 clones, less than 85% of them singletons, with 0.63% in the top ten. The chain is built from TRBV6-5 and TRBJ1-2; no clear D gene. The sequence was obtained from a man between 18 and 35 years old in good health and CMV-seronegative. Source material: PBMCs. CDR3 residues: CASSSGYGYTF. CDR3 in DNA: TGTGCCAGCAGTTCGGGCTATGGCTACACCTTC.